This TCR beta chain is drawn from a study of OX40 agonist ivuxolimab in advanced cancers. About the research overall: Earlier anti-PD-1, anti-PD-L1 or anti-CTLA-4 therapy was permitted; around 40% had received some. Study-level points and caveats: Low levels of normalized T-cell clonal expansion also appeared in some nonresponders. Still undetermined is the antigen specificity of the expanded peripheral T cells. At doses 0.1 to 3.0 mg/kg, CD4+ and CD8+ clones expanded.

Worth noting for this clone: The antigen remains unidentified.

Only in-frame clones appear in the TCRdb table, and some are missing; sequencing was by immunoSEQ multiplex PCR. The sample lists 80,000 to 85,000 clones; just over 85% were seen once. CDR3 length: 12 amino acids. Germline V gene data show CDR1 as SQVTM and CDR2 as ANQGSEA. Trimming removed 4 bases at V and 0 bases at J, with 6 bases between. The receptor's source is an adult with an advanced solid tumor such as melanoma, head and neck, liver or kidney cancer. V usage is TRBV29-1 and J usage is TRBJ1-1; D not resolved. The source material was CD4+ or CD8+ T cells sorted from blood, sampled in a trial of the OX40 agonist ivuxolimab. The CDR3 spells CSVALLNTEAFF. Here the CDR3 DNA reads TGCAGCGTTGCGCTCCTGAACACTGAAGCTTTCTTT. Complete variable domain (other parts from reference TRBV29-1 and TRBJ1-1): SAVISQKPSRDICQRGTSLTIQCQVDSQVTMMFWYRQQPGQSLTLIATANQGSEATYESGFVIDKFPISRPNLTFSTLTVSNMSPEDSSIYLCSVALLNTEAFFGQGTRLTVV.